This passage covers 2 T cell receptor beta chains from one sample sequenced in a study of CD8 T cells in Susac syndrome. Random hexamers were used to reverse transcribe an amount of about 0.45 to 1 ug RNA. TCRdb reanalysed the immunoSEQ multiplex PCR reads using MiXCR and keeps one entry per CDR3 protein. The repertoire includes about 120,000 distinct CDR3 sequences, around 96% of them detected once, and less than 0.15% sits in the top ten. Input material: CD4+ T cells from PBMCs. The receptors were sampled from a human donor with Susac syndrome.

The chain recombines TRBV24-1 with TRBJ2-2; 8 bases line up with TRBD1. Unmatched junction bases numbered 5, after V lost 3 bases and J lost 6 bases. The germline CDR1 and CDR2 sequences are KGHDR and SFDVKD. CDR3 size: 15 residues. The CDR3 protein is CATSDPNRGSGELFF. CDR3 nucleotides: TGTGCCACCAGTGATCCCAACAGGGGGTCCGGGGAGCTGTTTTTT.

This CDR3 is CASSSGSYNEQFF. In DNA, the CDR3 is TGTGCCAGCAGCTCGGGCTCCTACAATGAGCAGTTCTTC. This chain uses TRBV11-2 with TRBJ2-1, with D unresolved. This CDR3 is 13 amino acids long. CDR1 and CDR2 from the germline V gene are SGHAT and FQNNGV. Trimming took 4 bases from V and 0 from J, leaving 4 bases between them.